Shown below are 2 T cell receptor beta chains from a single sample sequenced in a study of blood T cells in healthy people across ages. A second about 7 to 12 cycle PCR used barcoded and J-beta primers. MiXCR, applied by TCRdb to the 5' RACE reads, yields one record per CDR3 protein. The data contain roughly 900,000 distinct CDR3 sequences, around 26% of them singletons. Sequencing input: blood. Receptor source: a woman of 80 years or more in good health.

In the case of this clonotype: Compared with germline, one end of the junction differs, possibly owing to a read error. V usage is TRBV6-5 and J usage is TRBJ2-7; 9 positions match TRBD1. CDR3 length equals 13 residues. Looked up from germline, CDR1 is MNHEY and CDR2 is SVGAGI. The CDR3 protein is CAISEDRGYEQYF. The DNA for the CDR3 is TGTGCCATCAGTGAGGACAGGGGCTACGAGCAGTACTTC.

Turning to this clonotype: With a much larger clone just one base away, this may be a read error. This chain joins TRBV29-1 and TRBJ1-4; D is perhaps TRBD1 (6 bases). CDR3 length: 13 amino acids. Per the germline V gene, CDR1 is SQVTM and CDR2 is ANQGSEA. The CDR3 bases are TGCAGCGTCCTACAGGGCTGGGATGAAAGACTGTTTTTT. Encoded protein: CSVLQGWDERLFF.